These T cell receptor beta chains were read from a single sample in a study of blood T cell repertoires in COVID-19. Clones were read by immunoSEQ multiplex PCR, and TCRdb kept only the in-frame ones, dropping some. The table has about 180,000 clones, approximately 80% seen once; the top ten hold 17%. What was sequenced was PBMCs or T cells enriched from blood (not recorded which). Receptor source: a woman between 45 and 60 years old who had recovered from COVID-19. CDR3s include the opening cysteine and the closing phenylalanine or tryptophan. D genes are given only for firm matches. The size of a clone is reported for some rows only, either as once, few or many, or as a class for expanded clones.

>NA|TRBJ2-2|TRBV7-9|NA
TGTGCCAGCAGCTTAGTCGTTCGACTTTCGAACACCGGGGAGCTGTTTTTT
CASSLVVRLSNTGELFF
>NA|TRBJ2-3|TRBV5-8|NA
TGTGCCAGCAGCTTTAAGCGGGCTATAAGCACAGATACGCAGTATTTT
CASSFKRAISTDTQYF
>TRBD2|TRBJ2-1|TRBV19|NA
TGTGCCAGTAGTAAGGGACTAGCGGGAGCATTGCTCGGGGAGCAGTTCTTC
CASSKGLAGALLGEQFF
>TRBD2|TRBJ2-1|TRBV3-1/TRBV3-2|NA
TGTGCCAGCAGCCAAGAGAACGTAGCGGGAGGAACTTACAATGAGCAGTTCTTC
CASSQENVAGGTYNEQFF
>NA|TRBJ2-7|TRBV2|many
TGTGCCAGCAGCACCGTGGGGCGGGGGCCCTACGAGCAGTACTTC
CASSTVGRGPYEQYF
>TRBD2|TRBJ2-3|TRBV20-1|NA
TGCAGTGCCAGTACTAGCGCAGATACGCAGTATTTT
CSASTSADTQYF
>TRBD2|TRBJ2-7|TRBV27|NA
TGTGCCAGCAGTTCTACTAGCGAGTCCTCCTACGAGCAGTACTTC
CASSSTSESSYEQYF
>TRBD2|TRBJ2-1|TRBV6-6|few
TGTGCCAGCAGTCCTTCTTTTTCTAGTAGCGGGGTATACAATGAGCAGTTCTTC
CASSPSFSSSGVYNEQFF
>NA|TRBJ2-1|TRBV11-2|NA
TGTGCCAGCAGCATTCCTAGTAATGAGCAGTTCTTC
CASSIPSNEQFF
>NA|TRBJ1-2|TRBV2|NA
TGTGCCAGCGGGAAGGAGGGAATTGGAAATGGCTACACCTTC
CASGKEGIGNGYTF
>TRBD1|TRBJ2-5|TRBV5-1|NA
TGCGCCAGCAGCCCCGGGACAGGGAGAAAAGAGACCCAGTACTTC
CASSPGTGRKETQYF
>TRBD2|TRBJ2-2|TRBV2|once
TGTGCCAGCAGTGAAGGGCTAGCGGGGGGGGAGCTGTTTTTT
CASSEGLAGGELFF
>NA|TRBJ1-2|TRBV27|NA
TGTGCCAGCAGTTTAGGGGGCGGTTATGGCTACACCTTC
CASSLGGGYGYTF
>TRBD1|TRBJ2-2|TRBV24-1|few
TGTGCCACCAGTGTAACAGGGGGCTCCGGGGAGCTGTTTTTT
CATSVTGGSGELFF
>NA|TRBJ1-4|TRBV29-1|once
TGCAGCGCCCAGGACAGAAATGAAAAACTGTTTTTT
CSAQDRNEKLFF
>TRBD1|TRBJ1-2|TRBV11-2|NA
TGTGCCAGCAGCTTAGACCCGGGACAGCCTTTCTACACCTTC
CASSLDPGQPFYTF
>NA|TRBJ2-7|TRBV28|NA
TGTGCCAGCAGTTCCGGACCCCCGCGGGGAAACGAGCAGTACTTC
CASSSGPPRGNEQYF
>NA|TRBJ1-3|TRBV14|NA
TGTGCCAGCAGCCGACAGGCTTCTGGAAACACCATATATTTT
CASSRQASGNTIYF
>TRBD1|TRBJ1-1|TRBV7-6|NA
TGTGCCAGCACTATCATGGGGGGGACAGGGGGCATAGGCACTGAAGCTTTCTTT
CASTIMGGTGGIGTEAFF
>NA|TRBJ1-4|TRBV30|NA
TGTGCCTGGAGTGTGTTCGGGGGTGAAAAACTGTTTTTT
CAWSVFGGEKLFF
>NA|TRBJ2-3|TRBV19|once
TGTGCCACCCAGAATAGCGGCACAGATACGCAGTATTTT
CATQNSGTDTQYF
>NA|TRBJ2-4|TRBV24-1|NA
TGTGCCACCAGTGAATCCTCCCTTAGCATTCAGTACTTC
CATSESSLSIQYF
>TRBD2|TRBJ2-1|TRBV5-1|NA
TGCGCCAGCAGACTTAGCGGGTCATCCTACAATGAGCAGTTCTTC
CASRLSGSSYNEQFF
>TRBD1|TRBJ1-2|TRBV24-1|NA
TGTGCCACCAGCGGTGGACAGGGTGGAGGCTACACCTTC
CATSGGQGGGYTF
>TRBD1|TRBJ2-2|TRBV3-1/TRBV3-2|few
TGTGCCAGCAGCCAAGATTCAAGACAGGGCGAGCTGTTTTTT
CASSQDSRQGELFF
>NA|TRBJ2-1|TRBV5-1|once
TGCGCCAGCAGCTTGGGGGCAGCTGGTTCCAATGAGCAGTTCTTC
CASSLGAAGSNEQFF
>NA|TRBJ2-7|TRBV11-2|NA
TGTGCCAGCAGCAACTGGCCCGGGAGCAACGAGCAGTACTTC
CASSNWPGSNEQYF
>TRBD2|TRBJ2-3|TRBV2|NA
TGTGCCAGCGGGCGGGAGTTCACAGATACGCAGTATTTT
CASGREFTDTQYF
>TRBD2|TRBJ2-1|TRBV7-8|NA
TGTGCCAGCAGCTTAGGCGCTAGCGGGAGTGGCAATGAGCAGTTCTTC
CASSLGASGSGNEQFF
>TRBD1|TRBJ1-5|TRBV7-6|NA
TGTGCCAGCAGCTTATTAGGTGGACAGGGAGGATCGAGGAATCAGCCCCAGCATTTT
CASSLLGGQGGSRNQPQHF
>NA|TRBJ2-7|TRBV7-2|few
TGTGCCAGCAGCTTAGGGCCCTTTTCCGAGCAGTACTTC
CASSLGPFSEQYF
>TRBD2|TRBJ2-3|TRBV24-1|NA
TGTGCCACCAGTGATTCCGGGGCTGGGAGGGCTGATACGCAGTATTTT
CATSDSGAGRADTQYF
>NA|TRBJ1-2|TRBV3-1/TRBV3-2|few
TGTGCCAGCAGCCAAGCCCCTGTTAGTGGCTATGGCTACACCTTC
CASSQAPVSGYGYTF
>NA|TRBJ1-2|TRBV21-1|once
TGTGCCAGCAGCAAAGGTAGGAGAAACTATGGCTACACCTTC
CASSKGRRNYGYTF
>TRBD2|TRBJ2-5|TRBV7-2|NA
TGTGCCAGCAGCCCGGGACTAGCTTCCGAGACCCAGTACTTC
CASSPGLASETQYF
>NA|TRBJ2-7|TRBV28|NA
TGTGCCAGCAGTTTAGAGGACTACGAGCAGTACTTC
CASSLEDYEQYF
>TRBD2|TRBJ2-1|TRBV4-3|NA
TGCGCCAGCAGCCCCGCTCGGGCGGGAGGCCATGAGCAGTTCTTC
CASSPARAGGHEQFF
>NA|TRBJ1-5|TRBV5-4|NA
TGTGCCAGCAGCTTGAATACTGATCAGCCCCAGCATTTT
CASSLNTDQPQHF
>NA|TRBJ2-7|TRBV29-1|NA
TGCAGCGTTGATAGGGGGGGAGGGCAGTACTTC
CSVDRGGGQYF
>NA|TRBJ2-5|TRBV11-2|once
TGTGCCAGCAGCTTAGCCCGTAGTTGGGCCCGAGAGACCCAGTACTTC
CASSLARSWARETQYF
>NA|TRBJ1-2|TRBV20-1|NA
TGCAGTGCTAGTACCGACAGTAACCACTTC
CSASTDSNHF
>TRBD1|TRBJ2-3|TRBV14|NA
TGTGCCAGCCGGACAGGGGCTACAGATACGCAGTATTTT
CASRTGATDTQYF
>NA|TRBJ2-7|TRBV7-2|NA
TGTGCCAGCAGCAAGACAGCAATCTCCTACGAGCAGTACTTC
CASSKTAISYEQYF